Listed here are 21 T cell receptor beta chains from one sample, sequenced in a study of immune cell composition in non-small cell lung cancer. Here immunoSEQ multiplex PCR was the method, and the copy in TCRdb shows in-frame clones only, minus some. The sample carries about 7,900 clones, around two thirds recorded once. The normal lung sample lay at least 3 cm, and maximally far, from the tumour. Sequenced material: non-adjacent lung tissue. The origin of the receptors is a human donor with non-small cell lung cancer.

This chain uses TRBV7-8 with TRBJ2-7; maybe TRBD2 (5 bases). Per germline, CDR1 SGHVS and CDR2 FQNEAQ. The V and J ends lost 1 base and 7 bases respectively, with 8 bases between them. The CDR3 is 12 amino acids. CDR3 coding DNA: TGTGCCAGCAGCTTAGACCGCGGGGAGCAGTACTTC. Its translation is CASSLDRGEQYF.

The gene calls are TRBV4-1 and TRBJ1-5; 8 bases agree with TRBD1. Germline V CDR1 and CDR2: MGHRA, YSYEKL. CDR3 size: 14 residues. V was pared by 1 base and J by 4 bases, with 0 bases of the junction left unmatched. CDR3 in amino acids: CASSQGDRNQPQHF. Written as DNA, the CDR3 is TGCGCCAGCAGCCAAGGGGACAGGAATCAGCCCCAGCATTTT.

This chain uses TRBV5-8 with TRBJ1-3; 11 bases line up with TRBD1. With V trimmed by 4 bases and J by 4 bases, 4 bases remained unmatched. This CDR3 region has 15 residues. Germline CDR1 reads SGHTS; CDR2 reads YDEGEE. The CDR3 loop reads CASSPWTGGGNTIYF. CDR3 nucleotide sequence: TGTGCCAGCAGCCCCTGGACAGGGGGCGGAAACACCATATATTTT.

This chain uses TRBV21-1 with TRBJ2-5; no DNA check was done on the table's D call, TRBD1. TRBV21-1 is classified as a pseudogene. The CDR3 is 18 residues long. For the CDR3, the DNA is TGTGCCAGCAGCAACCCCTCGACCGGGGACAGCGGGCAAGAGACCCAGTACTTC. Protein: CASSNPSTGDSGQETQYF.

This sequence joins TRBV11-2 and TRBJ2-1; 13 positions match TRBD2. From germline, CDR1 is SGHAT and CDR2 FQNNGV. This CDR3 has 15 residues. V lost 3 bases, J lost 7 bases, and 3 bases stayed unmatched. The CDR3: CASSFKLAGGNEQFF. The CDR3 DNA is TGTGCCAGCAGCTTTAAACTAGCGGGAGGGAATGAGCAGTTCTTC.

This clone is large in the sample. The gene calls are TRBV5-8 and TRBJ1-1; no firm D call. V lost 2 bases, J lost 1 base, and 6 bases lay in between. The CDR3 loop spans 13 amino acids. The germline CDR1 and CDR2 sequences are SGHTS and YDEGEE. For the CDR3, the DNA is TGTGCCAGCAGCTTCCCTAGGAACACTGAAGCTTTCTTT. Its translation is CASSFPRNTEAFF.

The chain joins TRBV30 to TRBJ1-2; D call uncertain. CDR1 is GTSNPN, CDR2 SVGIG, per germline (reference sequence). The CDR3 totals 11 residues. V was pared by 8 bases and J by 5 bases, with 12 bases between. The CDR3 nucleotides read TGTGCCCCCCCCGGGGAGTATGGCTACACCTTC. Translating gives CAPPGEYGYTF.

CDR3 coding DNA: TGTGCCAGCAGGGGGGCCGTAATTAATCAGCCCCAGCATTTT. Protein sequence: CASRGAVINQPQHF. V is TRBV27 and J is TRBJ1-5, with D possibly matching TRBD1 (6 bases). The germline V and J ends were trimmed by 6 bases and 4 bases, with 13 bases remaining between them. Germline values: CDR1 MNHEY, CDR2 SMNVEV (reference sequence). This CDR3 is built from 14 residues.

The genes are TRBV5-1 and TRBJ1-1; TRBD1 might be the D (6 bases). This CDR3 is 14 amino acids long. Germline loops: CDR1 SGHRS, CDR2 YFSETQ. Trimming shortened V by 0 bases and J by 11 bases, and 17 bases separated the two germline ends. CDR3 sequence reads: CASSLATTGKGAFF. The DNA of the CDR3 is TGCGCCAGCAGCTTGGCAACGACAGGTAAAGGGGCTTTCTTT.

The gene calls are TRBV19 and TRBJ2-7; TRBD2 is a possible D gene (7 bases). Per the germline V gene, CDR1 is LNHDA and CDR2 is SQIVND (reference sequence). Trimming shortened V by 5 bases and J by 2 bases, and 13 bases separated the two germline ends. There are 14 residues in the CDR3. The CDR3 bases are TGTGCCAGTAGTTGGGGGGGCAGACCCTACGAGCAGTACTTC. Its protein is CASSWGGRPYEQYF.

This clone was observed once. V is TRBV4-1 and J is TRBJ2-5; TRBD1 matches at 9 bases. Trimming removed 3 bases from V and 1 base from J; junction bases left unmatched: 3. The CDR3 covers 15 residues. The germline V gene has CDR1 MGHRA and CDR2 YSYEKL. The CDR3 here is CASSQTTGGQETQYF. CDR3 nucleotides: TGCGCCAGCAGCCAGACGACAGGGGGCCAAGAGACCCAGTACTTC.

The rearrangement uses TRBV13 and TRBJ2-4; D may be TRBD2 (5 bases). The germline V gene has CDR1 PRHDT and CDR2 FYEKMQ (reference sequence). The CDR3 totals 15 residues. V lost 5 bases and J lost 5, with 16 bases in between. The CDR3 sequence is CASSPGKRRQNIQYF. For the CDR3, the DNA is TGTGCCAGCAGCCCGGGGAAGAGGCGCCAAAACATTCAGTACTTC.

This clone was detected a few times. CDR3: CASSPLGDNEQFF. In nucleotides, the CDR3 is TGTGCCAGCAGCCCCCTCGGAGACAATGAGCAGTTCTTC. This chain joins TRBV14 and TRBJ2-1; D is ambiguous. Germline CDR1 SGHDN, CDR2 FVKESK. The CDR3 is made up of 13 amino acids. V shed 4 bases and J shed 5 bases, with 9 bases lying between them.

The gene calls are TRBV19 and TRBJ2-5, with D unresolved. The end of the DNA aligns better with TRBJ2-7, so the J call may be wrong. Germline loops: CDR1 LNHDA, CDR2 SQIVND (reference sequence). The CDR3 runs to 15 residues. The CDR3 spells CASSGIRRGSYEQYF. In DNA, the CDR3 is TGTGCCAGTAGTGGAATACGGAGAGGTTCCTACGAGCAGTACTTC.

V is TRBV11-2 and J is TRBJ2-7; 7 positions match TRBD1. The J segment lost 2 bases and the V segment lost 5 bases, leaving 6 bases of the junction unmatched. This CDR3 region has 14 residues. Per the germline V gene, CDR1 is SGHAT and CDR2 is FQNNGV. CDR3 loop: CASSLRTGPYEQYF. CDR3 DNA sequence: TGTGCCAGCAGCCTGCGGACAGGCCCCTACGAGCAGTACTTC. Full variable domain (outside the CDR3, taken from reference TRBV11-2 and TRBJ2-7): EAGVAQSPRYKIIEKRQSVAFWCNPISGHATLYWYQQILGQGPKLLIQFQNNGVVDDSQLPKDRFSAERLKGVDSTLKIQPAKLEDSAVYLCASSLRTGPYEQYFGPGTRLTVT.

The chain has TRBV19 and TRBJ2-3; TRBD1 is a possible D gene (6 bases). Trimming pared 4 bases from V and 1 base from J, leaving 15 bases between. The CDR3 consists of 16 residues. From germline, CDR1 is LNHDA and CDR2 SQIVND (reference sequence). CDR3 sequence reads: CASSKGQGRGTDTQYF. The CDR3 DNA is TGTGCCAGTAGTAAGGGACAAGGAAGGGGCACAGATACGCAGTATTTT.

The CDR3 reads CASSPGTEETQYF. CDR3 sequence (DNA): TGTGCCAGCAGCCCTGGGACAGAAGAGACCCAGTACTTC. The chain couples TRBV7-2 to TRBJ2-5, with TRBD1 identical over 7 bases. There are 13 residues in the CDR3. V lost 5 bases, J lost 3 bases, and 3 bases stayed unmatched. Germline values: CDR1 SGHTA, CDR2 FQGNSA. Complete variable domain (other parts from reference TRBV7-2 and TRBJ2-5): GAGVSQSPSNKVTEKGKDVELRCDPISGHTALYWYRQSLGQGLEFLIYFQGNSAPDKSGLPSDRFSAERTGGSVSTLTIQRTQQEDSAVYLCASSPGTEETQYFGPGTRLLVL.

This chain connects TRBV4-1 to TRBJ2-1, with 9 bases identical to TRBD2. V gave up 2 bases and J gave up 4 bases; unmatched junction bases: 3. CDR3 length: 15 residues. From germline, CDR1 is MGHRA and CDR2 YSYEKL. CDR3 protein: CASSQLAGSYNEQFF. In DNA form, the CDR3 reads TGCGCCAGCAGCCAACTAGCGGGGAGTTACAATGAGCAGTTCTTC.

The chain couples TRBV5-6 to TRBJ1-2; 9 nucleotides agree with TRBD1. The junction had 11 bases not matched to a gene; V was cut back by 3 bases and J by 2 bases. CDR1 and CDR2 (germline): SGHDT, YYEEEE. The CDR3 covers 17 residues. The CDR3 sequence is CASSSLTGGAENYGYTF. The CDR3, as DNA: TGTGCCAGCAGCTCGTTGACAGGGGGTGCGGAAAACTATGGCTACACCTTC.

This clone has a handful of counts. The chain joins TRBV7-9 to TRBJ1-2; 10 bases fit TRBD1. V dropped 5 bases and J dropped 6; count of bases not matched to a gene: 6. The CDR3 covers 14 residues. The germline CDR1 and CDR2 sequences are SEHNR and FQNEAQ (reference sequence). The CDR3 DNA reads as TGTGCCAGCAGCCCAGGACAGGGGGAAGATGGCTACACCTTC. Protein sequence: CASSPGQGEDGYTF.

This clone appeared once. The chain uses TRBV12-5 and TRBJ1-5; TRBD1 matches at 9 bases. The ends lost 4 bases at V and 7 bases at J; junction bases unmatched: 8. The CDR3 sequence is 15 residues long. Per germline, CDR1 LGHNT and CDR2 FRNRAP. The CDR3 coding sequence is TGTGCTAGTGGTTCCGGACAGGGGTTAAACCAGCCCCAGCATTTT. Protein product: CASGSGQGLNQPQHF.